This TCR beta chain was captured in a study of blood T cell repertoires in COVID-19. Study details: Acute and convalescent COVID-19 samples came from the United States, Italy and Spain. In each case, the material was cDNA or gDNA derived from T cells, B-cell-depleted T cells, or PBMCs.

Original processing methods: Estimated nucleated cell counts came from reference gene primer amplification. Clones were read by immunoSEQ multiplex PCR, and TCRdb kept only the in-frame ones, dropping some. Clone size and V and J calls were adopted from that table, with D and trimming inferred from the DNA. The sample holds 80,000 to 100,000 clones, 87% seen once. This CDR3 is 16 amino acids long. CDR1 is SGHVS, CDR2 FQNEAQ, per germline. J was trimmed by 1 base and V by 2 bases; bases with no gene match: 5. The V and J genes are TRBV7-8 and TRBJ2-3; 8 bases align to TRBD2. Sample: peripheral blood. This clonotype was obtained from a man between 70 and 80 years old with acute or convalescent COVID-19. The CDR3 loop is CASSLSRRGGTDTQYF. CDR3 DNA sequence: TGTGCCAGCAGCTTAAGTAGGCGGGGGGGCACAGATACGCAGTATTTT.